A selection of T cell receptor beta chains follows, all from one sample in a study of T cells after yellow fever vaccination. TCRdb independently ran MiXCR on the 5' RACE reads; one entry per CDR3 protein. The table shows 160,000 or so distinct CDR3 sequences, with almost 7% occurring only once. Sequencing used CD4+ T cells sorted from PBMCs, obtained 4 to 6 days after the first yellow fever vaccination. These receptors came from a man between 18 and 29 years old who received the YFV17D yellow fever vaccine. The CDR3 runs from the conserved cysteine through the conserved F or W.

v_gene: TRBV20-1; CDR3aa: CSASDQGFEAFF
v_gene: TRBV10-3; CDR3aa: CAINRDGNRPQHF
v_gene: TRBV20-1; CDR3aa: CSAREPYSGDREKLFF
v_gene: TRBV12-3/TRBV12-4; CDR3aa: CASSLRDAMSGELFF
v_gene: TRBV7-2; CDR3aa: CASRPQSDTQYF
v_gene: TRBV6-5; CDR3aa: CASSYSTGVRETQYF
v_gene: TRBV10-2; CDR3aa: CASSRFFAPSYNEQFF
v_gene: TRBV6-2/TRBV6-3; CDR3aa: CASSRASYSNQPQHF
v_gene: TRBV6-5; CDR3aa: CASSRQGNNSPLHF
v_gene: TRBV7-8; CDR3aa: CASSLVGGMETQYF
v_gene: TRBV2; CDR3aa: CASSGLADPYNEQFF
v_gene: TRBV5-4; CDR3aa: CASSLGQGSEYTQYF
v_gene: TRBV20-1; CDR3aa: CSAYVGSMGNNEQFF
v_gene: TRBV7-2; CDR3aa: CASSSQGAGELFF
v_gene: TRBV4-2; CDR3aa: CASSKIDRGHSYNSPLHF
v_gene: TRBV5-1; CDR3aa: CASSRRQGIGTEAFF
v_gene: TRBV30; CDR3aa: CAWSTTEYGYTF
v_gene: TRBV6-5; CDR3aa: CASSSQGSHLHF
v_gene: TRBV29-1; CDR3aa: CSASGTGGLTLYNEQFF
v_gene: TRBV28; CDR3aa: CASSRNSNSPLHF
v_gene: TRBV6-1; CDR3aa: CASSEAQGYTEAFF
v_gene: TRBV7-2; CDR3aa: CASSLTGRIRGANVLTF
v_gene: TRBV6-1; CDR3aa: CASSVQLAGDTQYF
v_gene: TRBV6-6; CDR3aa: CASNQLPRRLLHF
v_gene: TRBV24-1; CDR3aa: CATSDLRQEINQPQHF
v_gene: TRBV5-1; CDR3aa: CASSSTGSRETQYF
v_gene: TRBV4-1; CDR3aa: CASSQVTTRAFF
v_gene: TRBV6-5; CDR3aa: CASSYKGSTDTQYF
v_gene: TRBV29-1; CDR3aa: CSVEVGGHEQFF
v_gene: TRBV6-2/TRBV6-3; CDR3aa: CASRPQLRGNQPQHF
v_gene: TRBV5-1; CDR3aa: CASSLQINEQFF
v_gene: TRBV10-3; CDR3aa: CAINEGLAAPADTQYF
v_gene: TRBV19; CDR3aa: CASSVGGPSNYGYTF
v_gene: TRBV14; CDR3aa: CASSPQGLYGYTF
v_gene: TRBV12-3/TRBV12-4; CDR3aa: CASSRQGERGYTF
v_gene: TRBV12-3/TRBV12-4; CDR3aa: CASSFFGLRPLNNEQFF
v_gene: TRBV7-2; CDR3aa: CASSPPLNEQFF
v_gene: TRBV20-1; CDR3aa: CSARAPSSGANVLTF
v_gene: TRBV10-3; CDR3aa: CAISEGDRGRGYTF
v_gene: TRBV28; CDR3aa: CASRTGAEAFF
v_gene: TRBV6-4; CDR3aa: CASSQQGGTEAFF
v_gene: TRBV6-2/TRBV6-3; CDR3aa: CASGLGPGEQFF
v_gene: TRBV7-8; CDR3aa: CASGRGSGSYEQYF
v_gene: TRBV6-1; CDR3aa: CASSRTPVNYGYTF
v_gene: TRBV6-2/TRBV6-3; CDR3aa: CASSRGHPDLYGYTF
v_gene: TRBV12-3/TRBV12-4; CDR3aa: CASSFLVNTGELFF
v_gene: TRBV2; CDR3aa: CASSEGQGGGSPLHF
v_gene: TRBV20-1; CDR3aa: CSASHDYQETQYF
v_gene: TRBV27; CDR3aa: CASSPRSGQGSNQPKHF
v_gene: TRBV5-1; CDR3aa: CASSLQGGKYEKLFF
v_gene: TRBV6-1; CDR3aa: CASSQTPGTGDNSPLHF
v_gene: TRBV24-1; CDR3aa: CATSDPLEGETQYF
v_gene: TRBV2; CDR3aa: CASTGQGGTGELFF
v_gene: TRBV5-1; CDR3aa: CASSPGTAHTEAFF
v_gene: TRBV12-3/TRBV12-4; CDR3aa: CASSPRAGGDSPLHF
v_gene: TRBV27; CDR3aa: CASSLGTAGNTEAFF
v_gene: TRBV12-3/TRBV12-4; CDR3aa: CASLGAVRWGYTF
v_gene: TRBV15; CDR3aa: CATSRDTDTQYF
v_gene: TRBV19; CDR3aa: CASSNINPLEQFF